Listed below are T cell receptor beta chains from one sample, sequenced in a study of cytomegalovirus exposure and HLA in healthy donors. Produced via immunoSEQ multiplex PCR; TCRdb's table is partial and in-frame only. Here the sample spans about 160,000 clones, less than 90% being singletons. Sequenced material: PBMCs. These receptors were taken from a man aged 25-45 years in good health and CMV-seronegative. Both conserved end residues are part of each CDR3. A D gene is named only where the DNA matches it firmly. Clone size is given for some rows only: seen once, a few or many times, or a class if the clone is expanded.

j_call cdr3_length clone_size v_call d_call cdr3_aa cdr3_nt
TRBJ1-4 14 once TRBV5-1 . CASSFPGRGEKLFF TGCGCCAGCAGCTTCCCGGGGAGAGGGGAAAAACTGTTTTTT
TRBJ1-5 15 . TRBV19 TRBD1 CASSRNGQGDQPQHF TGTGCCAGTAGTAGAAACGGACAGGGGGATCAGCCCCAGCATTTT
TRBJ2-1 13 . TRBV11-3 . CASSPRGDNEQFF TGTGCCAGCAGTCCCAGGGGAGACAATGAGCAGTTCTTC
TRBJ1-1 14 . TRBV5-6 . CASSLIRGNTEAFF TGTGCCAGCAGCTTGATACGGGGGAACACTGAAGCTTTCTTT
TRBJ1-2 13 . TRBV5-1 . CASSLGVGRPYTF TGCGCCAGCAGCTTGGGGGTCGGCAGGCCCTACACCTTC
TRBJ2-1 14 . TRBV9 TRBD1 CATSRQGEVGEQFF TGTGCCACCTCCAGACAGGGGGAGGTTGGTGAGCAGTTCTTC
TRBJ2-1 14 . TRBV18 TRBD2 CASSSGPPRNEQFF TGTGCCAGCTCTAGCGGGCCGCCTCGTAATGAGCAGTTCTTC
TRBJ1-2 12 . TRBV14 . CASSQSLYGYTF TGTGCCAGCAGCCAATCGCTATATGGCTACACCTTC
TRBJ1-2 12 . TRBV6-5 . CASSLTNVGYTF TGTGCCAGCAGTTTGACAAACGTCGGCTACACCTTC
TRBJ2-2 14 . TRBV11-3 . CASSSVRGTGELFF TGTGCCAGCAGCTCCGTTAGGGGGACCGGGGAGCTGTTTTTT
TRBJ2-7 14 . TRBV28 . CASRKAGGGGEQYF TGTGCCAGCCGGAAGGCTGGGGGAGGAGGCGAGCAGTACTTC
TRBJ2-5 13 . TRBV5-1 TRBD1 CASSGQEQGTQYF TGCGCCAGCTCTGGACAGGAACAAGGAACCCAGTACTTC
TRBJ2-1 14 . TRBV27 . CASSSIQGMYEQFF TGTGCCAGCAGTTCCATACAGGGAATGTATGAGCAGTTCTTC
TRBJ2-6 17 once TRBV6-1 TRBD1 CASSEATGRPGANVLTF TGTGCCAGCAGTGAAGCGACAGGGCGACCGGGGGCCAACGTCCTGACTTTC
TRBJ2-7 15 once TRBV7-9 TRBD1 CASSSTGVGSYEQYF TGTGCCAGCAGTTCAACAGGGGTAGGGTCCTACGAGCAGTACTTC
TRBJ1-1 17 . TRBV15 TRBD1 CATSREGTGGKRTEAFF TGTGCCACCAGCAGAGAAGGGACAGGGGGTAAGAGGACTGAAGCTTTCTTT
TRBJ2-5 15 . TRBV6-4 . CASSEGGGGQETQYF TGTGCCAGCAGTGAAGGTGGGGGCGGCCAAGAGACCCAGTACTTC
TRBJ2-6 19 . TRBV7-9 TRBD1 CASSPVPGQGGSGANVLTF TGTGCCAGCAGCCCCGTACCGGGACAGGGGGGCTCTGGGGCCAACGTCCTGACTTTC
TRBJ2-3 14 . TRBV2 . CATGLAGATDTQYF TGTGCCACTGGATTGGCGGGGGCCACAGATACGCAGTATTTT
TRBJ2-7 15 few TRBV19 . CASTTSGRDTGEQYF TGTGCCAGTACCACCTCAGGCAGGGACACGGGGGAGCAGTACTTC
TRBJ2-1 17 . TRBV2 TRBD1 CASRLFRDRDFWGGQFF TGTGCCAGCAGACTTTTCCGGGACAGGGACTTCTGGGGGGGGCAGTTCTTC
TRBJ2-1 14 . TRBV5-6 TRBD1 CASIDRVGYNEQFF TGTGCCAGCATCGACAGGGTTGGGTACAATGAGCAGTTCTTC
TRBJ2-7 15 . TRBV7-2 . CASSLDWFTAYEQYF TGTGCCAGCAGCTTAGACTGGTTCACTGCCTACGAGCAGTACTTC
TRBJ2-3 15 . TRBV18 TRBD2 CASSTSGTPTDTQYF TGTGCCAGCTCAACTAGCGGGACCCCGACAGATACGCAGTATTTT
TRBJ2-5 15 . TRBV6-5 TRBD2 CASSYTSGGKETQYF TGTGCCAGCAGTTACACTAGCGGGGGGAAAGAGACCCAGTACTTC
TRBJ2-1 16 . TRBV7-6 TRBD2 CASSLSNSAGGGGQFF TGTGCCAGCAGCTTATCCAATTCCGCGGGAGGGGGTGGGCAGTTCTTC
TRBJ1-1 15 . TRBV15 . CATSREKLMNTEAFF TGTGCCACCAGCAGGGAGAAGCTCATGAACACTGAAGCTTTCTTT
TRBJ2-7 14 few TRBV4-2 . CASSQDYATYEQYF TGTGCCAGCAGCCAAGATTACGCGACCTACGAGCAGTACTTC
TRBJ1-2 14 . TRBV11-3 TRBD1 CASSYGTDFYGYTF TGTGCCAGCAGCTACGGGACAGACTTCTATGGCTACACCTTC
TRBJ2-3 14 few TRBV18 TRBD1 CASSPTGVTDTQYF TGTGCCAGCTCACCGACAGGGGTTACAGATACGCAGTATTTT
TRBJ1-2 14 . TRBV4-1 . CASSPDTGRYGYTF TGCGCCAGCAGTCCTGATACAGGAAGATATGGCTACACCTTC
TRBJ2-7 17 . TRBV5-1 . CASSLGFRDMLSYEQYF TGCGCCAGCAGCTTGGGGTTCCGGGACATGTTATCCTACGAGCAGTACTTC
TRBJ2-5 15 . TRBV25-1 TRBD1 CASSGRDRAAETQYF TGTGCCAGCAGTGGTCGAGACAGGGCAGCAGAGACCCAGTACTTC
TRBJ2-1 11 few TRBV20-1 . CSAMRPNEQFF TGCAGTGCTATGCGGCCAAATGAGCAGTTCTTC
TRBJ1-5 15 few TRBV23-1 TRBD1 CASSHNRGSNQPQHF TGCGCCAGCAGTCACAACAGGGGTAGCAATCAGCCCCAGCATTTT
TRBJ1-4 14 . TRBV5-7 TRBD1 CASSFGTGTEKLFF TGTGCCAGCAGCTTCGGGACAGGGACTGAAAAACTGTTTTTT
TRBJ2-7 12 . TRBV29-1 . CSVHRSPYEQYF TGCAGCGTCCACAGAAGTCCCTACGAGCAGTACTTC
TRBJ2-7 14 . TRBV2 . CASSEEVLAYEQYF TGTGCCAGCAGTGAGGAGGTTTTGGCCTACGAGCAGTACTTC
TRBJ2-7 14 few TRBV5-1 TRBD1 CASSSRTGRYEQYF TGCGCCAGCAGCTCCAGGACAGGGCGTTACGAGCAGTACTTC
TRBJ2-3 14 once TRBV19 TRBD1 CASSIGTGADTQYF TGTGCCAGTAGTATAGGCACAGGGGCAGATACGCAGTATTTT
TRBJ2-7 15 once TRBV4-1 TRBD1 CASSQEKGQSYEQYF TGCGCCAGCAGCCAAGAAAAGGGACAGTCCTACGAGCAGTACTTC
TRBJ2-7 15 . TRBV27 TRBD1 CASSAVGTGLYEQYF TGTGCCAGCAGTGCTGTTGGGACAGGGCTCTACGAGCAGTACTTC
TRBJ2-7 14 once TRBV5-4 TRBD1 CASSPRTGSYEQYF TGTGCCAGCAGCCCAAGGACAGGGTCCTACGAGCAGTACTTC
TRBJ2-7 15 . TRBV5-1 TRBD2 CASSSTVAGAYEQYF TGCGCCAGCAGCTCTACGGTAGCGGGAGCCTACGAGCAGTACTTC
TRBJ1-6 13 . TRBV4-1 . CASSQEKASPLHF TGCGCCAGCAGCCAAGAAAAAGCCTCACCCCTCCACTTT
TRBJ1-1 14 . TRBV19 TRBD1 CASILTGVGTEAFF TGTGCCAGTATCTTGACAGGGGTAGGCACTGAAGCTTTCTTT
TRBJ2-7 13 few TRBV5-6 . CASSLRAGDEQYF TGTGCCAGCAGCTTGCGGGCAGGGGACGAGCAGTACTTC
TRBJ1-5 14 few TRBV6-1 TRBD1 CASRGQGANQPQHF TGTGCCAGCAGGGGACAGGGGGCGAATCAGCCCCAGCATTTT
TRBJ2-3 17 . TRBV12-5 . CASGRAGTSGPTDTQYF TGTGCTAGTGGCCGAGCCGGGACTTCGGGACCCACAGATACGCAGTATTTT
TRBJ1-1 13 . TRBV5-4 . CASSSDSWTEAFF TGTGCCAGCAGCTCGGACAGTTGGACTGAAGCTTTCTTT
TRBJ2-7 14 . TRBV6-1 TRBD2 CASRGLAQPYEQYF TGTGCCAGCAGAGGACTAGCGCAACCCTACGAGCAGTACTTC
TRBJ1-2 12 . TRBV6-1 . CASWGHFDGYTF TGTGCCAGCTGGGGACACTTCGATGGCTACACCTTC
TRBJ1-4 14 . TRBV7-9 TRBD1 CASSGKGTGEKLFF TGTGCCAGCAGCGGCAAAGGGACAGGGGAAAAACTGTTTTTT
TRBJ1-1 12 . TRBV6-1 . CAVRGAGTEAFF TGTGCCGTACGGGGGGCGGGCACTGAAGCTTTCTTT
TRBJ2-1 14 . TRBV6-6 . CASSPRILYNEQFF TGTGCCAGCAGTCCGCGCATTCTCTACAATGAGCAGTTCTTC
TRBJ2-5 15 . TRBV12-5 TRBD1 CASGSGQVGWETQYF TGTGCTAGTGGTTCAGGACAGGTTGGGTGGGAGACCCAGTACTTC
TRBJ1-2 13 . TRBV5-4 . CASTKGGDYGYTF TGTGCCAGCACCAAAGGGGGAGACTATGGCTACACCTTC
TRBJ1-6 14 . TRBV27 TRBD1 CASTPQGSGSPLHF TGTGCCAGCACCCCACAGGGGTCTGGATCACCCCTCCACTTT
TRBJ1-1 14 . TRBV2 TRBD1 CASSGTGANTEAFF TGTGCCAGCAGTGGGACAGGGGCGAACACTGAAGCTTTCTTT